The clone carrying this T cell receptor (beta chain) is a singleton in its sample. Germline V lookup: CDR1 SGHDN, CDR2 FVKESK. The CDR3 contains 17 residues. Trimming shortened V by 6 bases and J by 3 bases, and 22 bases separated the two germline ends. This entry comes from a study of preoperative IRX-2 immunotherapy in early breast cancer. The treatment: preoperative locoregional IRX-2 cytokine immunotherapy. Patients received preoperative, locoregional IRX-2 cytokine immunotherapy in a phase Ib study. Clones were sequenced by immunoSEQ multiplex PCR, and TCRdb holds only the in-frame ones, with some missing. This sample yields about 13,000 clones, of which under 95% are seen a single time; around 29% belongs to the top ten.

V is TRBV14 and J is TRBJ2-3, with D perhaps being TRBD1 or TRBD2 (5 bases each). The material was obtained from a patient treated with IRX-2 immunotherapy. The clonotype comes from a human donor with breast cancer. The CDR3 is CASSHKAGTPATDTQYF. In nucleotides, the CDR3 is TGTGCCAGCAGTCACAAAGCCGGGACGCCTGCGACAGATACGCAGTATTTT.